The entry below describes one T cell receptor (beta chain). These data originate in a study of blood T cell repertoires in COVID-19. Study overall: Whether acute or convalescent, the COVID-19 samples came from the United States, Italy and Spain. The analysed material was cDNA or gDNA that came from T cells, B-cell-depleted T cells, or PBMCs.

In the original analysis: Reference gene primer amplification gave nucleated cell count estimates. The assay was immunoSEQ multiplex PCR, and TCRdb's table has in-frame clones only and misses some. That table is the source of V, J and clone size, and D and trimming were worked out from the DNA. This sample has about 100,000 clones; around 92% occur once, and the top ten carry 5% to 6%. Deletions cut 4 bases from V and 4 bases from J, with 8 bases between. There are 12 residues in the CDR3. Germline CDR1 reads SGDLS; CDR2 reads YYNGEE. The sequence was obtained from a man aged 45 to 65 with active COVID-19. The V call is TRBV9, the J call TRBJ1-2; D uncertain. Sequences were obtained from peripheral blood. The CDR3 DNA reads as TGTGCCAGCAGCTCCGAGGGCTATGGCTACACCTTC. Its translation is CASSSEGYGYTF.